Following are 20 T cell receptor beta chains from one sample sequenced in a study of blood T cell repertoires in COVID-19. The table came from immunoSEQ multiplex PCR; TCRdb's copy has only in-frame clones and leaves some out. The repertoire holds about 200,000 clones, with approximately 91% as singletons. Sample: peripheral blood. These receptors came from a woman in her 40s who had recovered from COVID-19.

The chain employs TRBV6-5 and TRBJ2-7; TRBD1 matches at 10 bases. The CDR3 length is 14 residues. Trimming at V came to 6 bases and at J to 2 bases, leaving 4 bases not matched to a gene. Germline lookup yields CDR1 MNHEY and CDR2 SVGAGI. The chain's CDR3 is CASRRGQGAYEQYF. CDR3 nucleotide sequence: TGTGCCAGCAGGAGAGGACAGGGGGCCTACGAGCAGTACTTC.

This clone appeared once. The J gene is TRBJ2-1, the V gene TRBV7-2, with a possible D match to TRBD1 (6 bases). Per the germline V gene, CDR1 is SGHTA and CDR2 is FQGNSA. V gave up 6 bases and J gave up 9 bases, with 15 bases separating them. The CDR3 runs 13 residues. As DNA, the CDR3 is TGTGCCAGCAGGCAAAATAGAGGGGGTGAGCAGTTCTTC. Its protein product is CASRQNRGGEQFF.

This chain joins TRBV11-2 and TRBJ1-1, with D unresolved. Germline V gene lookup returns CDR1 SGHAT and CDR2 FQNNGV. The CDR3 loop spans 17 amino acids. The germline V and J ends were trimmed by 1 base and 1 base, with 16 bases remaining between them. CDR3 nucleotide sequence: TGTGCCAGCAGCTTAGTACCGGGGTGGCAGAAGAACACTGAAGCTTTCTTT. This translates into CASSLVPGWQKNTEAFF.

This clone has a single count. The genes are TRBV30 and TRBJ1-2, with a weak D call TRBD1 (6 bases). The CDR3 is 15 residues long. V lost 4 bases, J lost 2 bases, and 17 bases lay in between. Looked up from germline, CDR1 is GTSNPN and CDR2 is SVGIG (reference sequence). CDR3 amino acids: CAWKPGTFWNYGYTF. The CDR3 DNA reads as TGTGCCTGGAAACCAGGGACATTCTGGAACTATGGCTACACCTTC.

V usage is TRBV30 and J usage is TRBJ1-1, with unresolved D. Per the germline V gene, CDR1 is GTSNPN and CDR2 is SVGIG (reference sequence). CDR3 size: 14 residues. Deletions cut 0 bases from V and 2 bases from J, with 10 bases between. This CDR3 is CAWSVSISNTEAFF. CDR3 bases: TGTGCCTGGAGTGTATCCATAAGCAACACTGAAGCTTTCTTT.

The V call is TRBV7-8, the J call TRBJ1-2; D unclear. CDR1 is SGHVS and CDR2 is FQNEAQ in the germline V gene. The CDR3 covers 12 residues. Trimming removed 1 base at V and 7 bases at J, with 7 bases between. CDR3 DNA: TGTGCCAGCAGCTTAGTCCTAGGTGGCTACACCTTC. It encodes CASSLVLGGYTF.

The chain links TRBV5-1 to TRBJ2-2; possibly TRBD1 for D (7 bases). The CDR3 length is 15 residues. Germline V gene data show CDR1 as SGHRS and CDR2 as YFSETQ. V shed 1 base and J shed 6 bases, with 13 bases lying between them. CDR3 DNA sequence: TGCGCCAGCAGCTTGAGACAGGGCGGGGCCGGGGAGCTGTTTTTT. This encodes CASSLRQGGAGELFF.

The rearrangement joins TRBV6-5 to TRBJ2-7; D perhaps matches TRBD2 (5 bases). The germline V gene encodes CDR1 MNHEY and CDR2 SVGAGI. This CDR3 has 12 amino acids. The V end was cut by 5 bases, the J end by 3 bases, with 8 bases between. The CDR3 DNA reads TGTGCCAGCAGTCCCCGGGGCTACGAGCAGTACTTC. It specifies CASSPRGYEQYF.

The chain uses TRBV30 and TRBJ2-3; TRBD1 is a possible D gene (6 bases). Germline V lookup: CDR1 GTSNPN, CDR2 SVGIG (reference sequence). V dropped 5 bases and J dropped 6 bases, with 18 bases sitting between them. This CDR3 has 14 residues. DNA for the CDR3: TGTGCCTGGGGGTTTGGGGGCGTGTGGGATACGCAGTATTTT. Translated: CAWGFGGVWDTQYF.

On this clone: This sample also contains other DNA sequences that code for the same CDR3. The chain has TRBV6-5 and TRBJ1-1; D call uncertain. CDR1 is MNHEY and CDR2 is SVGAGI in the germline V gene. The ends were cut back, 4 bases at V and 4 bases at J, with 10 bases in the middle. The CDR3 loop spans 13 amino acids. CDR3 coding DNA: TGTGCCAGCAGTTTAGGTGGGCCCACTGAAGCTTTCTTT. Protein sequence: CASSLGGPTEAFF.

V gene TRBV12-3 or TRBV12-4 combines with J gene TRBJ1-2; a possible D gene is TRBD1 (6 bases). The CDR3 spans 12 residues. V lost 4 bases and J lost 8, with 11 bases in between. CDR3: CASSSGVLGYTF. CDR3 bases: TGTGCCAGCAGTTCAGGGGTGTTGGGCTACACCTTC.

V usage is TRBV25-1 and J usage is TRBJ2-7; D call uncertain. Germline V gene sequence: CDR1 MGHDK, CDR2 SYGVNS. Trimming shortened V by 0 bases and J by 5 bases, and 5 bases separated the two germline ends. The CDR3 length is 12 residues. CDR3 amino acids: CASSEYYNEQYF. CDR3 nucleotide sequence: TGTGCCAGCAGTGAATATTATAACGAGCAGTACTTC.

This chain uses TRBV5-6 with TRBJ2-1; D is ambiguous. CDR3 size: 13 residues. Germline V CDR1 and CDR2: SGHDT, YYEEEE. V was clipped by 8 bases and J by 5 bases, with 14 bases between them. The DNA for the CDR3 is TGTGCCAGTGAGGTATTTGCGGACAATGAGCAGTTCTTC. Its translation: CASEVFADNEQFF. Based on the CDR3 plus reference TRBV5-6 and TRBJ2-1, the full variable domain is DAGVTQSPTHLIKTRGQQVTLRCSPKSGHDTVSWYQQALGQGPQFIFQYYEEEERQRGNFPDRFSGHQFPNYSSELNVNALLLGDSALYLCASEVFADNEQFFGPGTRLTVL.

The rearrangement joins TRBV3-1 (or the pseudogene TRBV3-2) to TRBJ1-2; D is unclear. Between the trimmed V and J ends, which lost 4 bases and 3 bases, there was a span of 12 bases. CDR3 length: 14 amino acids. Germline values: CDR1 LGHDT, CDR2 YNNKEL (reference sequence). CDR3 bases: TGTGCCAGCAGCCCCAGCGTCGGGGACTATGGCTACACCTTC. Its protein product is CASSPSVGDYGYTF.

This clone was detected only a few times. The chain has TRBV28 and TRBJ2-7; TRBD1 aligns across 9 bases. V shed 6 bases and J 2 bases; nucleotides not matched to a gene: 8. In germline, CDR1 is MDHEN, CDR2 SYDVKM. The CDR3 is 15 amino acids. The CDR3 coding sequence is TGTGCCAGCAGGCCAGCGGGACAGGGTACCTACGAGCAGTACTTC. This sequence encodes CASRPAGQGTYEQYF.

This sequence joins TRBV5-6 and TRBJ2-3, with 9 bases identical to TRBD2. The V gene's germline CDR1 is SGHDT and CDR2 YYEEEE. With V trimmed by 4 bases and J by 0 bases, 6 bases remained unmatched. The CDR3 is 16 residues long. CDR3 sequence: CASSPSSGTSTDTQYF. DNA for the CDR3: TGTGCCAGCAGCCCCTCTAGCGGGACTAGCACAGATACGCAGTATTTT. Filled out from reference TRBV5-6 and TRBJ2-3, the complete variable domain reads DAGVTQSPTHLIKTRGQQVTLRCSPKSGHDTVSWYQQALGQGPQFIFQYYEEEERQRGNFPDRFSGHQFPNYSSELNVNALLLGDSALYLCASSPSSGTSTDTQYFGPGTRLTVL.

This chain joins TRBV3-1 (or the pseudogene TRBV3-2) and TRBJ1-4; 12 positions agree with TRBD1. J was trimmed by 8 bases and V by 5 bases; bases with no gene match: 9. Germline CDR1 is LGHDT and CDR2 is YNNKEL (reference sequence). The CDR3 is made up of 16 amino acids. CDR3 DNA sequence: TGTGCCAGCAGCGCCGGGACAGGGGGCTTAGAGGAAAAACTGTTTTTT. This encodes CASSAGTGGLEEKLFF.

The rearrangement joins TRBV10-2 to TRBJ2-1; a possible D gene is TRBD2 (6 bases). There are 15 residues in the CDR3. Between the trimmed V and J ends, which lost 3 bases and 4 bases, there was a span of 13 bases. CDR1 WSHSY and CDR2 SAAADI come from the germline V gene. The CDR3 reads CASSDSGDFYNEQFF. The CDR3 DNA sequence: TGCGCCAGCAGTGATTCGGGGGACTTTTACAATGAGCAGTTCTTC.

CDR3 in amino acids: CASSSGEKYEQYF. Here the CDR3 DNA reads TGCGCCAGCAGTTCCGGGGAGAAATACGAGCAGTACTTC. The V and J genes are TRBV4-1 and TRBJ2-7; possibly TRBD2 for D (5 bases). Germline V gives CDR1 MGHRA, CDR2 YSYEKL. The CDR3 length is 13 residues. V was shortened by 6 bases and J by 4 bases, with 13 bases between the two germline ends.

The rearrangement links TRBV7-8 to TRBJ1-1; D not certain. Trimming removed 6 bases from V and 0 bases from J, with 14 bases in between. The CDR3 totals 15 residues. Germline values: CDR1 SGHVS, CDR2 FQNEAQ. The CDR3: CASRTNGGLNTEAFF. The CDR3 bases are TGTGCCAGCAGAACGAATGGAGGGCTGAACACTGAAGCTTTCTTT.